A single sample gave rise to the 18 T cell receptor beta chains below, sequenced in a study of cytomegalovirus exposure and HLA in healthy donors. Sequencing used immunoSEQ multiplex PCR; TCRdb keeps in-frame clones, though not all of them. The sample holds 230,000 or so clones, 70% to 90% seen once. Sequenced: PBMCs. Every receptor here comes from a woman aged 18 to 35 in good health and CMV-seronegative.

The chain carries TRBV10-2 and TRBJ1-1; 8 nucleotides align to TRBD1. Germline V gives CDR1 WSHSY, CDR2 SAAADI. This CDR3 region has 15 residues. V shed 6 bases, J shed 2 bases, and the junction held 8 bases outside the gene matches. The CDR3 nucleotides read TGCGCCAGCAGGCTTGACAGGGGCCAAAACACTGAAGCTTTCTTT. It codes for CASRLDRGQNTEAFF.

This clone has a single count. V gene TRBV9 combines with J gene TRBJ2-7; 7 bases align to TRBD2. The CDR3 is made up of 16 amino acids. Germline lookup yields CDR1 SGDLS and CDR2 YYNGEE. V gave up 0 bases and J gave up 0 bases; unmatched junction bases: 6. The CDR3 DNA follows: TGTGCCAGCAGCGTAGGGGCTAGCGGTCGCTCCTACGAGCAGTACTTC. Residues: CASSVGASGRSYEQYF.

The rearrangement joins TRBV15 to TRBJ2-7; TRBD2 matches 9 bases. CDR1 and CDR2 from the germline V gene are LNHNV and YYDKDF (reference sequence). V was pared by 0 bases and J by 0 bases, with 9 bases of the junction left unmatched. The CDR3 sequence is 18 residues long. The CDR3 sequence: CATSRDIFGAGGSYEQYF. The CDR3 DNA sequence: TGTGCCACCAGCAGAGATATATTCGGAGCGGGAGGCTCCTACGAGCAGTACTTC. Complete variable domain (other parts from reference TRBV15 and TRBJ2-7): DAMVIQNPRYQVTQFGKPVTLSCSQTLNHNVMYWYQQKSSQAPKLLFHYYDKDFNNEADTPDNFQSRRPNTSFCFLDIRSPGLGDTAMYLCATSRDIFGAGGSYEQYFGPGTRLTVT.

V and J are TRBV1 and TRBJ2-2; the table gives TRBD2 as D, unverified against the DNA. TRBV1 is marked as a pseudogene. This CDR3 is built from 16 residues. The CDR3 protein is CTSSQDCGGPTGELFF. CDR3 nucleotide sequence: TGCACCAGCAGCCAAGATTGTGGAGGGCCAACCGGGGAGCTGTTTTTT.

This chain links TRBV30 with TRBJ2-5, with D maybe TRBD1 (6 bases). Germline V gene sequence: CDR1 GTSNPN, CDR2 SVGIG (reference sequence). The germline V and J ends were trimmed by 3 bases and 5 bases, with 13 bases remaining between them. The CDR3 has 13 residues. DNA of the CDR3: TGTGCCTGGAGCACCACAGGGCCGGAGACCCAGTACTTC. It encodes CAWSTTGPETQYF.

This clone has just one count. V and J are TRBV18 and TRBJ2-7; 13 nucleotides align to TRBD2. CDR3 length: 18 amino acids. Per germline, CDR1 KGHSH and CDR2 LQKENI. Germline trimming cut 3 bases from V and 4 bases from J; bases unmatched to any gene: 12. This CDR3 is CASSPRQSRTSGRYEQYF. The CDR3 DNA reads as TGTGCCAGCTCACCGAGACAATCAAGGACTAGCGGGAGATACGAGCAGTACTTC.

In this sample, this clone turned up a few times. The chain carries TRBV2 and TRBJ2-7, with D possibly TRBD2 on 5 matching bases. Trimming removed 6 bases from V and 4 bases from J, with 7 bases in between. The CDR3 has 11 residues. Germline V gene lookup returns CDR1 SNHLY and CDR2 FYNNEI. CDR3 region: CASRTGYEQYF. In DNA form, the CDR3 reads TGTGCCAGCAGAACGGGGTACGAGCAGTACTTC.

The chain couples TRBV9 to TRBJ2-2; tentative D call: TRBD1 (6 bases). Germline lookup yields CDR1 SGDLS and CDR2 YYNGEE. V was trimmed by 3 bases and J by 5 bases, leaving 8 bases between them. The CDR3 runs to 13 residues. The DNA of the CDR3 is TGTGCCAGCAGCGCCCAGGGGACCGGGGAGCTGTTTTTT. Encoded protein: CASSAQGTGELFF. The whole variable domain, filled in from reference TRBV9 and TRBJ2-2, reads DSGVTQTPKHLITATGQRVTLRCSPRSGDLSVYWYQQSLDQGLQFLIQYYNGEERAKGNILERFSAQQFPDLHSELNLSSLELGDSALYFCASSAQGTGELFFGEGSRLTVL.

This clone was counted a single time. The chain links TRBV5-6 to TRBJ2-1, with 11 bases fitting TRBD1. The V and J ends lost 2 bases and 5 bases, in that order; junction bases with no gene match: 9. The V gene's germline CDR1 is SGHDT and CDR2 YYEEEE. The CDR3 contains 17 residues. DNA for the CDR3: TGTGCCAGCAGCTTAGATATCCGGGACAGGGGGAACAATGAGCAGTTCTTC. Translating it yields CASSLDIRDRGNNEQFF.

Here the CDR3 reads CATQRGGLAPGELFF. For the CDR3, the DNA is TGTGCCACACAGCGGGGGGGACTAGCTCCCGGGGAGCTGTTTTTT. This chain connects TRBV15 to TRBJ2-2; 10 bases are a match to TRBD2. J lost 6 bases, V lost 9 bases, and 10 bases had no gene match. The CDR3 runs to 15 residues. Per germline, CDR1 LNHNV and CDR2 YYDKDF (reference sequence).

The rearrangement joins TRBV5-1 to TRBJ1-3; 7 bases agree with TRBD1. CDR1 is SGHRS, CDR2 YFSETQ, per germline. The CDR3 length is 15 residues. The junction had 8 bases not matched to a gene; V was cut back by 4 bases and J by 4 bases. CDR3: CASSPSDRTGNTIYF. The DNA for the CDR3 is TGCGCCAGCAGCCCCTCGGACAGGACGGGAAACACCATATATTTT.

V is TRBV11-2 and J is TRBJ2-5; a weak D match, TRBD2 (6 bases). This CDR3 region has 18 residues. Trimming removed 4 bases at V and 5 bases at J, with 26 bases between. The germline CDR1 and CDR2 sequences are SGHAT and FQNNGV. In nucleotides, the CDR3 is TGTGCCAGCAGCTCCACGGGGTGGCAGGAGGGCATGAGGGAGACCCAGTACTTC. This translates into CASSSTGWQEGMRETQYF.

The rearrangement uses TRBV28 and TRBJ2-2, with 8 bases that match TRBD1. Germline trimming cut 8 bases from V and 2 bases from J; bases unmatched to any gene: 4. The CDR3 is made up of 14 amino acids. Germline V CDR1 and CDR2: MDHEN, SYDVKM. The CDR3: CASQQGGNTGELFF. DNA for the CDR3: TGTGCCAGCCAACAGGGGGGTAACACCGGGGAGCTGTTTTTT.

The rearrangement links TRBV2 to TRBJ2-3, with TRBD1 matching 9 bases. This CDR3 region has 16 residues. With V trimmed by 0 bases and J by 1 base, 2 bases remained unmatched. Germline loops: CDR1 SNHLY, CDR2 FYNNEI. The CDR3 DNA reads as TGTGCCAGCAGTGAAGCCCGGGACAGGGGCACAGATACGCAGTATTTT. Protein: CASSEARDRGTDTQYF. Complete variable domain (other parts from reference TRBV2 and TRBJ2-3): EPEVTQTPSHQVTQMGQEVILRCVPISNHLYFYWYRQILGQKVEFLVSFYNNEISEKSEIFDDQFSVERPDGSNFTLKIRSTKLEDSAMYFCASSEARDRGTDTQYFGPGTRLTVL.

The chain links TRBV30 to TRBJ1-1; a weak D match, TRBD1 (5 bases). CDR1 is GTSNPN, CDR2 SVGIG, per germline (reference sequence). Trimming removed 5 bases from V and 6 bases from J, with 16 bases in between. The length of the CDR3 is 13 residues. CDR3 sequence: CAWERVGAAEAFF. The CDR3 nucleotides are TGTGCCTGGGAGCGGGTCGGGGCCGCTGAAGCTTTCTTT.

V usage is TRBV5-4 and J usage is TRBJ2-7; the D gene is possibly TRBD2 (6 bases). This CDR3 has 14 amino acids. V was clipped by 4 bases and J by 3 bases, with 14 bases between them. Germline values: CDR1 SGHNT, CDR2 YYREEE (reference sequence). The CDR3 DNA reads as TGTGCCAGCAGCCTTAGCGGAACCGGCTACGAGCAGTACTTC. It specifies CASSLSGTGYEQYF.

The rearrangement uses TRBV6-5 and TRBJ2-7, with 11 bases matching TRBD2. This CDR3 region has 16 residues. Trimming cost V 1 base and J 5 bases; bases outside gene matches: 7. Germline V gives CDR1 MNHEY, CDR2 SVGAGI. The CDR3 nucleotides read TGTGCCAGCAGTTACTTCCCGACTAGCGGGACCCACGAGCAGTACTTC. Amino acid sequence: CASSYFPTSGTHEQYF.

J is TRBJ2-1 and V is TRBV6-4, with TRBD2 matching over 7 bases. The junction had 6 bases not matched to a gene; V was cut back by 2 bases and J by 5 bases. Germline CDR1 and CDR2: MRHNA and SNTAGT. The CDR3 is 15 amino acids. The CDR3 loop reads CASSDRAGDHNEQFF. The CDR3 DNA sequence: TGTGCCAGCAGTGACCGGGCGGGAGACCACAATGAGCAGTTCTTC.